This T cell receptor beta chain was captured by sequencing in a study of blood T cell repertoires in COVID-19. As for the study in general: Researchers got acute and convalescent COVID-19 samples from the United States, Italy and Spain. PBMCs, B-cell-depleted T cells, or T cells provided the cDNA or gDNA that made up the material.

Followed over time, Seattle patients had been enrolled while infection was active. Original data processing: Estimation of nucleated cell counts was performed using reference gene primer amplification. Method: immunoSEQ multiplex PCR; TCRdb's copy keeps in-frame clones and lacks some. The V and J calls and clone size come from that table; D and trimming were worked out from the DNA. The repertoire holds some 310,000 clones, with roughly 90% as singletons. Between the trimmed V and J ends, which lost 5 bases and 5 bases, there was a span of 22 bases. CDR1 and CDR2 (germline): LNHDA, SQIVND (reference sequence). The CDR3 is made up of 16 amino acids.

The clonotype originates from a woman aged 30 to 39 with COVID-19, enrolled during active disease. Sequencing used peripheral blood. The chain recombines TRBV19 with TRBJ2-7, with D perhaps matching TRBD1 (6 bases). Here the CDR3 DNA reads TGTGCCAGTAGTCTCGAAACAGGGTGGGGTACCGACGAGCAGTACTTC. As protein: CASSLETGWGTDEQYF.